The present T cell receptor beta chain was sequenced within a study of blood T cell repertoires in COVID-19. Measured with immunoSEQ multiplex PCR; TCRdb has only the in-frame clones, and not every one. The sample consists of some 130,000 clones, 70% to 90% of them appearing once. V dropped 3 bases and J dropped 4 bases, with 9 bases sitting between them. Germline-derived CDR1 and CDR2 are SGDLS and YYNGEE. The CDR3 has 13 amino acids. The clonotype originates from a man between 65 and 85 years old with active COVID-19. The V and J genes are TRBV9 and TRBJ2-3; D remains ambiguous. Sequenced material: peripheral blood. CDR3 sequence: CASSAQTADTQYF. The DNA for the CDR3 is TGTGCCAGCAGCGCGCAAACGGCAGATACGCAGTATTTT.